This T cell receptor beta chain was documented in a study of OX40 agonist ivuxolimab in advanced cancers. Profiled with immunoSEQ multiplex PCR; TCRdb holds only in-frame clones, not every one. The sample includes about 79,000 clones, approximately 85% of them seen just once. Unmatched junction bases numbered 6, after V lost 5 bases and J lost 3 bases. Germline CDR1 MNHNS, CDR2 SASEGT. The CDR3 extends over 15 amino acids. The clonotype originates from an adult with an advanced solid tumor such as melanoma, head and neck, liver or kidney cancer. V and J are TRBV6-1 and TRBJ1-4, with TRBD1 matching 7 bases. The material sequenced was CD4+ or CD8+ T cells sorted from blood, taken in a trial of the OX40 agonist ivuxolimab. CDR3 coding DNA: TGTGCCAGCAGTCAGAACAGGGGTTCTAATGAAAAACTGTTTTTT. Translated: CASSQNRGSNEKLFF.